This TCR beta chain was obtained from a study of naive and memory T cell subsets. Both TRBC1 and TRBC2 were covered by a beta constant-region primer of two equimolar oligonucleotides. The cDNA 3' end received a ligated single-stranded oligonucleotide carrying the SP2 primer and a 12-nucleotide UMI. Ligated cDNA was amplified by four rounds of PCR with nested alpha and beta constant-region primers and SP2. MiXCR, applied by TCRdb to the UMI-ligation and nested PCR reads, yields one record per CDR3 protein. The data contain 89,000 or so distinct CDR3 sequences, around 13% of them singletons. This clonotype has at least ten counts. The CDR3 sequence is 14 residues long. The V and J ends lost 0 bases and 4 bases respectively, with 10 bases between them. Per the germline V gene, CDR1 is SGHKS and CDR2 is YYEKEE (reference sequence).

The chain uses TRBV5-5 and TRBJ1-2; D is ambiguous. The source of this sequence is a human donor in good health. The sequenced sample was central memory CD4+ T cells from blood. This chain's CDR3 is CASSLAWTTYGYTF. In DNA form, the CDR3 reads TGTGCCAGCAGCTTGGCTTGGACCACCTATGGCTACACCTTC.